This record covers a single T cell receptor (beta chain). Its antigen is unknown. Genomic DNA acted as the template from which TCR beta VDJ combination and CDR3 sequence profiling were carried out. TCRdb analysed the reads with MiXCR anew, one entry per CDR3 protein. The sample carries about 120,000 distinct CDR3 sequences, 45% to 60% recorded once. The sample originates from a study of CD8+CD57+ T cells in acquired aplastic anemia. At the level of the study: Sorted CD4+ and CD8+ cells gave an average of roughly 3 ug of DNA.

Those patients picked for sequencing had displayed CD8+CD57+ cell expansion on flow cytometry. With no exception, the patients had severe acquired aplastic anemia. At the time of blood sampling, patients had not yet received any therapy. CDR1 SGDLS and CDR2 YYNGEE come from the germline V gene. The CDR3 sequence is 17 residues long. The V and J ends lost 7 bases and 1 base, in that order; junction bases with no gene match: 15. General study points: Overlap between patients and controls comprised 25 to 30 CD8+ CDR3 sequences.

The clonotype was recovered from a human donor with aplastic anemia. The chain recombines TRBV9 with TRBJ2-7, with 9 nucleotides matching TRBD1. The specimen was sorted CD4+, CD8+, or CD8+CD57+ T cells (not recorded which) from PBMCs. The CDR3 DNA is TGTGCCAGCGCCCCGGGACAGGGAATGGGTAGGTCCTACGAGCAGTACTTC. It encodes CASAPGQGMGRSYEQYF.